This T cell receptor (beta chain) is drawn from a study of blood T cell repertoires in COVID-19. Study-level background: Collection of acute and convalescent COVID-19 samples took place in the United States, Italy and Spain. Sources were T cells, B-cell-depleted T cells, or PBMCs; the material itself was cDNA or gDNA.

Produced via immunoSEQ multiplex PCR; TCRdb's table is partial and in-frame only. The table has some 80,000 clones, approximately 78% seen once. Germline V CDR1 and CDR2: SGHDT, YYEEEE. V dropped 4 bases and J dropped 0 bases, with 16 bases sitting between them. The CDR3 extends over 17 amino acids. Sequencing input: peripheral blood. This clonotype was sampled from a man in his sixties with COVID-19, enrolled during active disease. The V call is TRBV5-6, the J call TRBJ1-4; the D gene is possibly TRBD1 (5 bases). DNA of the CDR3: TGTGCCAGCAGCCTCCTGGGGGAGGGGACAACTAATGAAAAACTGTTTTTT. Encoded protein: CASSLLGEGTTNEKLFF.